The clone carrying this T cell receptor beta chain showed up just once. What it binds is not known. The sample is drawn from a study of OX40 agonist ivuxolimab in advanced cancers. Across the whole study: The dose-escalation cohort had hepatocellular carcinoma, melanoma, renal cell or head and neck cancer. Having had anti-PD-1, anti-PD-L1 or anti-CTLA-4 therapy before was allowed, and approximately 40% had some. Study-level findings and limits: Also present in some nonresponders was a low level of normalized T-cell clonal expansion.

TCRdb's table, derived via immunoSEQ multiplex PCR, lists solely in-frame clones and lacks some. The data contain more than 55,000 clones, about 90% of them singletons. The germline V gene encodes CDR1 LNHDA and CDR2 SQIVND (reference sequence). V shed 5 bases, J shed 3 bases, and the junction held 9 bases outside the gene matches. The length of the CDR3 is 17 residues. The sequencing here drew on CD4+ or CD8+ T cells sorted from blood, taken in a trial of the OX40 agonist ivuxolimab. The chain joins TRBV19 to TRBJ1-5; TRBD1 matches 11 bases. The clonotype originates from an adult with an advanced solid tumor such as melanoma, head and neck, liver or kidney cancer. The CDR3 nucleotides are TGTGCCAGTAGTTTCCCCGGGACAGGGGGTTCCAATCAGCCCCAGCATTTT. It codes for CASSFPGTGGSNQPQHF.